This T cell receptor (beta chain) was recovered during a study of shared clonotypes between healthy human individuals. About the research overall: Aged 18 to 49, the donors were two women and a few men.

CD45RO-negative, CCR7-selected cells formed the naive CD8 fraction, which excluded terminally differentiated effector memory CD45RA+ cells. About this clone: Its cognate antigen is unknown.

Broader study findings: It was the non-shared clonotypes that had lower generation probabilities than clonotypes shared by all four donors. The authors sampled blood alone, and tissue repertoires likely differ.

Trimming took 2 bases from V and 0 from J, leaving 11 bases between them. The germline V gene has CDR1 SGDLS and CDR2 YYNGEE. CDR3 length: 15 residues. Running of the assay took place at deep level. Profiling relied on immunoSEQ multiplex PCR, and the TCRdb table lists in-frame clones only, not all of them. The sample includes around 2,000,000 clones, about 95% of them seen just once. The origin of this receptor is a man between 18 and 29 years old in good health. Sample: naive CD8+ T cells sorted from blood. The chain combines TRBV9 with TRBJ1-2; the D is unclear. Here the CDR3 reads CASSVTTNPNYGYTF. CDR3 DNA sequence: TGTGCCAGCAGCGTTACCACGAACCCTAACTATGGCTACACCTTC.